Reported below is one T cell receptor (beta chain). Its antigen has not been determined. No much larger clone is present one base from it, and per-base qualities are unavailable. The sample is drawn from a study of blood T cell repertoires in COVID-19 (dated by TCRdb to the early 2020s). For the wider study: The collaborator samples originated in the United States, Italy and Spain and spanned the acute and convalescent phases of COVID-19. A de-identified subject ID, COVID-19 status, age in years and sex were almost always included in the sample metadata. The dataset comprised deeply sampled blood TCRbeta repertoires from subjects exposed to, actively infected with, or recovered from COVID-19. The prospective study material was composed of cDNA or gDNA derived from T cells, B-cell-depleted T cells, or PBMCs. Samples came from the ongoing ImmuneRACE study (first 160 participants) plus 1,254 subjects from 6 global collaborators. The repertoires were released in a freely available public database intended as a resource for research on the immune response to SARS-CoV-2. Where HLA class I and class II types were available, the types were taken from metadata supplied by the sample provider, not from assay-based typing. Overall study results and their limits: How much clinical and demographic metadata was included differed by source and by participant, and the metadata was provided uncurated.

Each collaborating institution followed its own protocols to collect whole blood in K2EDTA tubes. For TCRbeta analysis, collaborators shipped samples as frozen whole blood, isolated PBMCs, or DNA extracted from either of those sample types. V is reduced by 4 bases and J by 2 bases, leaving a spacing of 13 bases between them. The CDR3 runs 15 amino acids, cysteine and phenylalanine included. Kept here is only the CDR3 DNA, which spans 45 bases and is read in frame from base 1. CDR1 and CDR2 were assigned from the germline V gene as SGHTA and FQGTGA. TCRbeta CDR3 regions were amplified from genomic DNA by means of the immunoSEQ Assay, a bias-controlled multiplex PCR. In the original analysis: Within the assay, amplification of reference gene primers was used to estimate how many nucleated cells each sample contained. Sequence reads were collapsed and filtered to measure the absolute abundance of every unique TCRbeta CDR3 rearrangement. Productive Simpson clonality was computed per sample as the square root of Simpson's diversity index over productive rearrangements. TCRdb stores this immuneACCESS table with in-frame sequences only. Part of the clones is absent; in the studies checked, under half of the shortfall reflects unresolved V genes, and no reason is known for the rest. V and J calls and clone size are copied from that table; D and trimming were computed from the DNA. Counted in this sample were about 130,000 clones; about 80% of them appeared once. The ten largest clones take up around 2.7% of the sample.

The V gene is TRBV7-3 and the J gene is TRBJ2-3; perhaps TRBD2 is the D gene, with 6 bases matching. The receptor was derived from a woman older than 75 with acute or convalescent COVID-19. Source material: peripheral blood. The CDR3 region has the sequence CASSSLGGDTDTQYF. The sequenced DNA: TGTGCCAGCAGCTCGCTGGGGGGAGACACAGATACGCAGTATTTT.